These 30 T cell receptor beta chains originate from one sample sequenced in a study of blood T cells in healthy people across ages. The use of a sample-barcoded 5' primer and a J-beta primer mix characterized a second PCR of roughly 6 to 11 cycles. TCRdb used MiXCR to reprocess the 5' RACE reads, holding one entry per CDR3 protein. This sample has roughly 730,000 distinct CDR3 sequences; roughly three fifths occur once, and the top ten carry roughly 26%. The sequencing sample was made of blood. The receptor source for this set is a man aged 35-49 years in good health.

There are a few counts of this clonotype. The V and J genes are TRBV27 and TRBJ1-1, with D possibly being TRBD1 (6 bases). Germline V gene data show CDR1 as MNHEY and CDR2 as SMNVEV (reference sequence). The length of the CDR3 is 15 residues. V lost 9 bases to trimming and J lost 2 bases, with 19 bases between them. The DNA for the CDR3 is TGTGCCAGTCAGGCCCTACAGGGACCAAACACTGAAGCTTTCTTT. It codes for CASQALQGPNTEAFF.

The chain uses TRBV6-2 or TRBV6-3 and TRBJ1-5; D is possibly TRBD1 (6 bases). V gave up 2 bases and J gave up 6 bases, with 14 bases separating them. Germline loops: CDR1 MNHEY, CDR2 SVGEGT. This CDR3 has 15 residues. The CDR3 here is CASSYGGRGAQPQHF. The DNA of the CDR3 is TGTGCCAGCAGTTACGGGGGCAGGGGAGCTCAGCCCCAGCATTTT.

This clonotype has just a few counts. This chain connects TRBV7-2 to TRBJ2-1, with D hard to call. Per the germline V gene, CDR1 is SGHTA and CDR2 is FQGNSA. CDR3 length: 14 amino acids. Trimming removed 4 bases at V and 11 bases at J, with 18 bases between. The CDR3 spells CASSSRPTVVQQFF. For the CDR3, the DNA is TGTGCCAGCAGCTCAAGGCCCACGGTAGTGCAGCAGTTCTTC.

The V gene is TRBV20-1, the J gene TRBJ2-1; TRBD2 matches at 14 bases. Germline CDR1 DFQATT, CDR2 SNEGSKA (reference sequence). The CDR3 sequence is 14 residues long. After removal of 3 bases from V and 8 bases from J, the junction contained 3 bases not matched to a gene. CDR3 DNA: TGCAGTGCTAGGGGGACTAGCGGGAGCTATGAGCAGTTCTTC. Translated: CSARGTSGSYEQFF.

This clonotype was seen only a few times. The chain is built from TRBV5-1 and TRBJ1-2, with D unresolved. The CDR3 consists of 14 residues. Germline V lookup: CDR1 SGHRS, CDR2 YFSETQ. V was shortened by 0 bases and J by 6 bases, with 12 bases between the two germline ends. For the CDR3, the DNA is TGCGCCAGCAGCTTGGGTGGAGGTTCACATGGCTACACCTTC. It is translated as CASSLGGGSHGYTF. The full variable domain, with the rest looked up from reference TRBV5-1 and TRBJ1-2, is KAGVTQTPRYLIKTRGQQVTLSCSPISGHRSVSWYQQTPGQGLQFLFEYFSETQRNKGNFPGRFSGRQFSNSRSEMNVSTLELGDSALYLCASSLGGGSHGYTFGSGTRLTVV.

There are many counts of this clonotype. The CDR3 DNA is TGTGCCACCAGTGATCCTACAGGGCAAGAGACCCAGTACTTC. Translation: CATSDPTGQETQYF. V is TRBV24-1 and J is TRBJ2-5, with D maybe TRBD1 (6 bases). The CDR3 totals 14 residues. CDR1 KGHDR and CDR2 SFDVKD come from the germline V gene. V shed 3 bases and J shed 2 bases, with 9 bases lying between them.

The chain is built from TRBV24-1 and TRBJ2-1; D call uncertain. The CDR3 loop spans 12 amino acids. CDR1 is KGHDR and CDR2 is SFDVKD in the germline V gene. V was cut by 5 bases and J by 1 base, with 2 bases left in between. In nucleotides, the CDR3 is TGTGCCACCAGTGTGTCCTACAATGAGCAGTTCTTC. This gives the protein CATSVSYNEQFF.

This sequence joins TRBV4-1 and TRBJ2-3; D perhaps matches TRBD1 (5 bases). Trimming took 6 bases from V and 7 from J, leaving 23 bases between them. Germline V gene sequence: CDR1 MGHRA, CDR2 YSYEKL. This CDR3 is 16 amino acids long. The CDR3 nucleotides read TGCGCCAGCAGTCAGAGACAGACCTTCGGGTGGAATACGCAGTATTTT. Translating gives CASSQRQTFGWNTQYF.

Written as DNA, the CDR3 is TGTGCCAGCAGCTTATTATCTGGCGGGAGCCCCTCCTACGAGCAGTACTTC. Residues: CASSLLSGGSPSYEQYF. V is TRBV7-2 and J is TRBJ2-7; 7 nucleotides align to TRBD2. Germline CDR1 reads SGHTA; CDR2 reads FQGNSA. V lost 2 bases to trimming and J lost 0 bases; unmatched junction nucleotides: 10. This CDR3 contains 17 residues.

The rearrangement links TRBV12-3 or TRBV12-4 to TRBJ2-7; no clear D. V was clipped by 3 bases and J by 7 bases, with 13 bases between them. This CDR3 spans 13 amino acids. In nucleotides, the CDR3 is TGTGCCAGCAGTTTTCCCCCGACGCATGAGCAGTACTTC. It translates to CASSFPPTHEQYF.

V is TRBV9 and J is TRBJ1-4, with 9 bases fitting TRBD1. CDR1 and CDR2 from the germline V gene are SGDLS and YYNGEE. The CDR3 runs 15 residues. After removal of 3 bases from V and 10 bases from J, the junction contained 10 bases not matched to a gene. This CDR3 is CASSARDRETGKLFF. CDR3 DNA sequence: TGTGCCAGCAGCGCCCGGGACAGGGAAACGGGAAAACTGTTTTTT.

The V gene is TRBV6-2 or TRBV6-3, the J gene TRBJ2-7, with a possible D match to TRBD1 (5 bases). V lost 0 bases, J lost 6 bases, and 18 bases lay in between. Germline V lookup: CDR1 MNHEY, CDR2 SVGEGT. The CDR3 is 16 amino acids. The CDR3 region has the DNA TGTGCCAGCAGTTACTCGATTGCCCCAGGAAGGGGCGAGCAGTACTTC. Translated: CASSYSIAPGRGEQYF.

The chain carries TRBV6-6 and TRBJ2-7; D ambiguous. Trimming shortened V by 4 bases and J by 3 bases, and 7 bases separated the two germline ends. Looked up from germline, CDR1 is MNHNY and CDR2 is SVGAGI (reference sequence). The CDR3 length is 12 residues. The CDR3 region has the DNA TGTGCCAGCAGTTCCCTACACTACGAGCAGTACTTC. Protein: CASSSLHYEQYF.

The chain has TRBV25-1 and TRBJ1-1, with 7 nucleotides matching TRBD1. Germline V gives CDR1 MGHDK, CDR2 SYGVNS. The V gene end was trimmed by 4 bases and the J gene end by 6 bases; junction bases not matched to a gene: 11. The CDR3 has 15 amino acids. The CDR3: CASSALGTALSEAFF. The CDR3 bases are TGTGCCAGCAGTGCCCTCGGGACAGCTTTATCTGAAGCTTTCTTT. The full variable domain, completed using reference TRBV25-1 and TRBJ1-1, is EADIYQTPRYLVIGTGKKITLECSQTMGHDKMYWYQQDPGMELHLIHYSYGVNSTEKGDLSSESTVSRIRTEHFPLTLESARPSHTSQYLCASSALGTALSEAFFGQGTRLTVV.

The CDR3: CASSQGGSYETQYF. CDR3 nucleotides: TGTGCCAGCAGCCAAGGAGGGAGTTACGAGACCCAGTACTTC. The V gene is TRBV3-1, the J gene TRBJ2-5, with a possible D match to TRBD2 (5 bases). V lost 1 base and J 5 bases, leaving 11 bases between the germline ends. The germline V gene has CDR1 LGHDT and CDR2 YNNKEL (reference sequence). This CDR3 is built from 14 residues.

This clonotype was counted between two and nine times. CDR3 coding DNA: TGTGCCATCTCCTTCCAGGGAGTGGAGACCCAGTACTTC. Protein product: CAISFQGVETQYF. The V gene is TRBV10-3, the J gene TRBJ2-5, with D perhaps given as TRBD1 or TRBD2 (5 bases each). The CDR3 has 13 residues. Germline V CDR1 and CDR2: ENHRY, SYGVKD. Trimming removed 8 bases from V and 5 bases from J, with 15 bases in between.

The chain uses TRBV6-5 and TRBJ2-2; possibly TRBD2 for D (6 bases). The germline CDR1 and CDR2 sequences are MNHEY and SVGAGI. CDR3 length: 14 amino acids. V lost 5 bases to trimming and J lost 9 bases, with 16 bases between them. The CDR3 DNA follows: TGTGCCAGCAGTACTGGGACTCCCATCCGGGAGCTGTTTTTT. The encoded protein is CASSTGTPIRELFF.

The V gene is TRBV12-3 or TRBV12-4, the J gene TRBJ2-1; 9 bases agree with TRBD2. This CDR3 has 15 amino acids. V lost 0 bases and J lost 7; bases outside the gene matches: 4. CDR3 amino acids: CASSLARGGRNEQFF. CDR3 bases: TGTGCCAGCAGTTTAGCGCGGGGGGGCCGGAATGAGCAGTTCTTC.

A note on this clonotype: With a much larger clone just one base away, this may be a read error. The CDR3 nucleotides read TGTGCCGCCAGTGATACAGGGGGCGCAGATACGCAGTATTTT. This encodes CAASDTGGADTQYF. The genes are TRBV24-1 and TRBJ2-3, with 9 bases matching TRBD1. From germline, CDR1 is KGHDR and CDR2 SFDVKD. The CDR3 length is 14 residues.

The V and J genes are TRBV7-9 and TRBJ2-5, with 8 bases identical to TRBD2. V gave up 3 bases and J gave up 4 bases; unmatched junction bases: 7. Germline CDR1 reads SEHNR; CDR2 reads FQNEAQ (reference sequence). This CDR3 contains 15 residues. The CDR3: CASSFVSGNGETQYF. Written as DNA, the CDR3 is TGTGCCAGCAGCTTCGTTAGCGGGAACGGAGAGACCCAGTACTTC.

Written as DNA, the CDR3 is TGCAGCGTTGACGAGGGGTCCTACAATGAGCAGTTCTTC. The encoded protein is CSVDEGSYNEQFF. This chain uses TRBV29-1 with TRBJ2-1; tentatively, D is TRBD1 or TRBD2 (5 bases each). Per the germline V gene, CDR1 is SQVTM and CDR2 is ANQGSEA. The length of the CDR3 is 13 residues. V was shortened by 3 bases and J by 1 base, with 7 bases between the two germline ends.

The chain employs TRBV7-9 and TRBJ2-7; 10 bases fit TRBD1. J gave up 0 bases and V 5 bases, and 4 bases lay outside the gene matches. This CDR3 contains 15 residues. CDR1 and CDR2 from the germline V gene are SEHNR and FQNEAQ (reference sequence). The CDR3 DNA sequence: TGTGCCAGCAGCGGGGACAGGGGAACCTCCTACGAGCAGTACTTC. Translating gives CASSGDRGTSYEQYF.

Only a few counts were recorded for this clonotype. Here the CDR3 reads CSAARQGQVLFGEQYF. In DNA form, the CDR3 reads TGCAGTGCTGCTCGTCAGGGACAGGTCTTATTCGGCGAGCAGTACTTC. V is TRBV20-1 and J is TRBJ2-7; 8 bases are a match to TRBD1. V was clipped by 5 bases and J by 6 bases; unmatched bases: 18. The V gene's germline CDR1 is DFQATT and CDR2 SNEGSKA (reference sequence). The CDR3 extends over 16 amino acids.

The chain employs TRBV6-5 and TRBJ2-5; D is possibly TRBD1 (6 bases). The CDR3 consists of 15 residues. Trimming pared 3 bases from V and 5 bases from J, leaving 16 bases between. The germline V gene has CDR1 MNHEY and CDR2 SVGAGI. CDR3 protein: CASSYLSPRGETQYF. CDR3 bases: TGTGCCAGCAGTTATCTGTCCCCTAGGGGGGAGACCCAGTACTTC.

The genes are TRBV2 and TRBJ2-6; 8 bases agree with TRBD1. The CDR3 is 16 amino acids. The germline gives CDR1 SNHLY, CDR2 FYNNEI. The V and J ends lost 6 bases and 2 bases, in that order; junction bases with no gene match: 6. CDR3 loop: CASRDRDSPGANVLTF. CDR3 nucleotide sequence: TGTGCCAGCAGGGACAGGGATTCCCCTGGGGCCAACGTCCTGACTTTC. Full variable domain (outside the CDR3, taken from reference TRBV2 and TRBJ2-6): EPEVTQTPSHQVTQMGQEVILRCVPISNHLYFYWYRQILGQKVEFLVSFYNNEISEKSEIFDDQFSVERPDGSNFTLKIRSTKLEDSAMYFCASRDRDSPGANVLTFGAGSRLTVL.

V usage is TRBV12-3 or TRBV12-4 and J usage is TRBJ2-4; 13 bases agree with TRBD2. With the DNA end fitting TRBJ2-7 better, the J assignment may be wrong. The CDR3 covers 19 residues. The CDR3 reads CASSLVGLAGSGYIHEQYF. In nucleotides, the CDR3 is TGTGCCAGCAGTTTGGTGGGACTAGCGGGATCAGGGTATATCCACGAGCAGTACTTC.

The gene calls are TRBV5-6 and TRBJ1-6, with 10 positions matching TRBD1. Germline CDR1 is SGHDT and CDR2 is YYEEEE. The CDR3 runs 17 residues. J gave up 10 bases and V 8 bases, and 18 bases lay outside the gene matches. CDR3 in amino acids: CASSTAGTGVTGSPLHF. CDR3 DNA sequence: TGTGCCAGTAGCACCGCCGGGACAGGGGTAACGGGATCACCCCTCCACTTT.

This rearrangement joins TRBV29-1 to TRBJ2-5; 8 nucleotides match TRBD1. Germline V lookup: CDR1 SQVTM, CDR2 ANQGSEA. The CDR3 consists of 14 residues. The V segment lost 7 bases and the J segment 5 bases; nucleotides outside the gene matches: 12. CDR3 region: CSGIGTGTVETQYF. The CDR3 region has the DNA TGCAGCGGAATAGGGACAGGCACGGTGGAGACCCAGTACTTC.

This clonotype was observed once. The rearrangement links TRBV6-2 or TRBV6-3 to TRBJ2-4; D is undetermined. Germline CDR1 MNHEY, CDR2 SVGEGT. The CDR3 loop spans 14 amino acids. Deletions cut 2 bases from V and 6 bases from J, with 11 bases between. CDR3 nucleotide sequence: TGTGCCAGCAGTTACAACCGCCACCCAAACATTCAGTACTTC. This sequence encodes CASSYNRHPNIQYF.

There are a few counts of this clonotype. The rearrangement joins TRBV28 to TRBJ2-7, with TRBD1 identical over 7 bases. Germline V gives CDR1 MDHEN, CDR2 SYDVKM. This CDR3 is built from 14 residues. After removal of 6 bases from V and 0 bases from J, the junction contained 5 bases not matched to a gene. The DNA for the CDR3 is TGTGCCAGCAGGGACAGGATGAGCTCCTACGAGCAGTACTTC. Amino acid sequence: CASRDRMSSYEQYF. Full variable domain (missing parts from reference TRBV28 and TRBJ2-7): DVKVTQSSRYLVKRTGEKVFLECVQDMDHENMFWYRQDPGLGLRLIYFSYDVKMKEKGDIPEGYSVSREKKERFSLILESASTNQTSMYLCASRDRMSSYEQYFGPGTRLTVT.